The rows below give T cell receptor beta chains drawn from one sample of a study of T cell repertoires in cytomegalovirus infection. TCRdb re-called the reads through MiXCR, storing one row per CDR3 protein. The sample includes 600,000 to 800,000 distinct CDR3 sequences, roughly a quarter of them seen just once. The sample consisted of CD8+ T cells from PBMCs. These receptors all stem from a human donor in good health (CMV status not recorded). Some clones in this sample may be carry-over from other donors' samples. CDR3s include the opening cysteine and the closing phenylalanine or tryptophan. The D gene is left open where the match is weak. The size entry is marked missing in some rows and otherwise reads once, few, many or a size class.

clone_size: many
d_call: -
v_call: TRBV24-1
j_call: TRBJ2-1
cdr3_nt: TGTGCCACCAGTGATTTTGCCCGGGATGAGCAGTTCTTC
cdr3_aa: CATSDFARDEQFF

clone_size: many
d_call: -
v_call: TRBV7-8
j_call: TRBJ2-7
cdr3_nt: TGTGCCAGCAGCTTCTCAGGGTACGAGCAGTACTTC
cdr3_aa: CASSFSGYEQYF

clone_size: -
d_call: -
v_call: TRBV29-1
j_call: TRBJ2-7
cdr3_nt: TGCAGCGTTGGGGTTGGTAGAGGGGACGGCTACGAGCAGTACTTC
cdr3_aa: CSVGVGRGDGYEQYF

clone_size: -
d_call: -
v_call: TRBV7-9
j_call: TRBJ2-2
cdr3_nt: TGTGCCAGCAGCTTAAAACAGAGGAACACCGGGGAGCTGTTTTTT
cdr3_aa: CASSLKQRNTGELFF

clone_size: many
d_call: -
v_call: TRBV6-5
j_call: TRBJ2-3
cdr3_nt: TGTGCCAGCAGTTACTCGATAGGGCCTCATACGCAGTATTTT
cdr3_aa: CASSYSIGPHTQYF

clone_size: many
d_call: -
v_call: TRBV7-6
j_call: TRBJ2-7
cdr3_nt: TGTGCCAGCAGCGGTGAGGGGACCCCGGACTACGAGCAGTACTTC
cdr3_aa: CASSGEGTPDYEQYF

clone_size: -
d_call: -
v_call: TRBV28
j_call: TRBJ2-7
cdr3_nt: TGTGCCAGCAGGGTGAGCGCCCACGAGCAGTACTTC
cdr3_aa: CASRVSAHEQYF

clone_size: many
d_call: TRBD1
v_call: TRBV6-5
j_call: TRBJ2-1
cdr3_nt: TGTGCCAGCAGTTACTCGGAACAGGGGTCCTACAATGAGCAGTTCTTC
cdr3_aa: CASSYSEQGSYNEQFF

clone_size: many
d_call: -
v_call: TRBV10-3
j_call: TRBJ2-2
cdr3_nt: TGTGCCATTCTTCCGGACAGTAACACCGGGGAGCTGTTTTTT
cdr3_aa: CAILPDSNTGELFF

clone_size: few
d_call: TRBD1
v_call: TRBV23-1
j_call: TRBJ2-3
cdr3_nt: TGCGCCAGCAGTCAAAGGGACAGGGCTCCCAATAGCACAGATACGCAGTATTTT
cdr3_aa: CASSQRDRAPNSTDTQYF

clone_size: -
d_call: -
v_call: TRBV14
j_call: TRBJ2-5
cdr3_nt: TGTGCCAGCAGCCAAGGACAGTTAAGAGAGACCCAGTACTTC
cdr3_aa: CASSQGQLRETQYF

clone_size: -
d_call: TRBD2
v_call: TRBV12-3/TRBV12-4
j_call: TRBJ2-1
cdr3_nt: TGTGCCAGCAGTCCCAGCGGGGGGGCACACAATGAGCAGTTCTTC
cdr3_aa: CASSPSGGAHNEQFF

clone_size: few
d_call: -
v_call: TRBV29-1
j_call: TRBJ2-5
cdr3_nt: TGCAGCGTTGAAGAGGGTTTACCCCAAGAGACCCAGTACTTC
cdr3_aa: CSVEEGLPQETQYF

clone_size: -
d_call: -
v_call: TRBV7-9
j_call: TRBJ1-1
cdr3_nt: TGTGCCAGTCTTGTCCTCCGTGGAGTGATGAACACTGAAGCTTTCTTT
cdr3_aa: CASLVLRGVMNTEAFF

clone_size: few
d_call: TRBD1
v_call: TRBV6-5
j_call: TRBJ2-2
cdr3_nt: TGTGCCAGCAGTTGGGACAGAGCGAACACCGGGGAGCTGTTTTTT
cdr3_aa: CASSWDRANTGELFF

clone_size: -
d_call: -
v_call: TRBV28
j_call: TRBJ1-1
cdr3_nt: TGTGCCAGCAGTTTCCGGATAAGGGAGGACACTGAAGCTTTCTTT
cdr3_aa: CASSFRIREDTEAFF

clone_size: few
d_call: TRBD1
v_call: TRBV6-2/TRBV6-3
j_call: TRBJ2-1
cdr3_nt: TGTGCCAGCACCCCGGGACAGGGAGGCAATGAGCAGTTCTTC
cdr3_aa: CASTPGQGGNEQFF

clone_size: few
d_call: -
v_call: TRBV7-9
j_call: TRBJ1-2
cdr3_nt: TGTGCCAGCAGCCAGGTCGGGGCCGTGGATGGCTACACCTTC
cdr3_aa: CASSQVGAVDGYTF

clone_size: -
d_call: -
v_call: TRBV20-1
j_call: TRBJ1-2
cdr3_nt: TGCAGTGCCAGCGAGGGACCCCTCGCGTCTAACTATGGCTACACCTTC
cdr3_aa: CSASEGPLASNYGYTF

clone_size: -
d_call: TRBD1
v_call: TRBV10-3
j_call: TRBJ2-7
cdr3_nt: TGTGCCATAAGATTAATAACGACAGGGGGCTACGAGCAGTACTTC
cdr3_aa: CAIRLITTGGYEQYF

clone_size: many
d_call: -
v_call: TRBV7-6
j_call: TRBJ1-1
cdr3_nt: TGTGCCAGCAGCCCCCTAGGCACTGAAGCTTTCTTT
cdr3_aa: CASSPLGTEAFF

clone_size: -
d_call: -
v_call: TRBV5-4
j_call: TRBJ1-1
cdr3_nt: TGTGCCAACAGCCCGGGACTAGAGAACACTGAAGCTTTCTTT
cdr3_aa: CANSPGLENTEAFF

clone_size: -
d_call: -
v_call: TRBV10-3
j_call: TRBJ1-1
cdr3_nt: TGTGCCATCAGGGGGGGTACGGGGAACACTGAAGCTTTCTTT
cdr3_aa: CAIRGGTGNTEAFF

clone_size: -
d_call: -
v_call: TRBV6-6
j_call: TRBJ1-1
cdr3_nt: TGTGCCGGAGGGGAAGCTTTCTTT
cdr3_aa: CAGGEAFF

clone_size: -
d_call: -
v_call: TRBV28
j_call: TRBJ1-6
cdr3_nt: TGTGCCAGCAGTCCCGTTAGGAATTCACCCCTCCACTTT
cdr3_aa: CASSPVRNSPLHF

clone_size: -
d_call: TRBD1
v_call: TRBV14
j_call: TRBJ1-6
cdr3_nt: TGTGCCAGCAGCCTGCTACAGGGGCCGGGATATTCACCCCTCCACTTT
cdr3_aa: CASSLLQGPGYSPLHF

clone_size: -
d_call: -
v_call: TRBV2
j_call: TRBJ2-3
cdr3_nt: TGTGCCAGCAGTGGGCGCACAGATACGCAGTATTTT
cdr3_aa: CASSGRTDTQYF

clone_size: few
d_call: -
v_call: TRBV20-1
j_call: TRBJ2-7
cdr3_nt: TGCAGTGCTTCTCGGGGCTCCTACGAGCAGTACTTC
cdr3_aa: CSASRGSYEQYF

clone_size: few
d_call: -
v_call: TRBV29-1
j_call: TRBJ1-2
cdr3_nt: TGCAGCGTTGAAGAGGGCACCTACTATGGCTACACCTTC
cdr3_aa: CSVEEGTYYGYTF

clone_size: many
d_call: -
v_call: TRBV28
j_call: TRBJ1-1
cdr3_nt: TGTGCCAGCAGTTTATGGGGCACCAACACTGAAGCTTTCTTT
cdr3_aa: CASSLWGTNTEAFF

clone_size: few
d_call: -
v_call: TRBV7-9
j_call: TRBJ2-1
cdr3_nt: TGTGCCAGCAGCTCACCGAGGAACGGAGTTAATGAGCAGTTCTTC
cdr3_aa: CASSSPRNGVNEQFF